The subject of this entry is one T cell receptor (beta chain). The antigen is not known. This record belongs to a study of shared clonotypes between healthy human individuals. TCRdb's copy holds only in-frame clones and misses some; the assay was immunoSEQ multiplex PCR. The table lists 660,000 or so clones, approximately 96% of them singletons. Looked up from germline, CDR1 is MGHRA and CDR2 is YSYEKL. The CDR3 contains 20 residues. V was pared by 1 base and J by 4 bases, with 26 bases between. Study conclusions and caveats: It was the non-shared clonotypes that had lower generation probabilities than clonotypes shared by all four donors. Across several donors, naive CD4 shared around 5%, naive CD8 more than 3%, memory CD4 2% to 2.5%, memory CD8 more than 0.35%.

Terminally differentiated effector memory CD45RA+ cells were excluded by CCR7 positive selection of CD45RO-negative cells. Material for sequencing was naive CD8+ T cells sorted from blood. This sequence was found in a woman in her twenties or thirties in good health. The V call is TRBV4-1, the J call TRBJ2-1; no definite D call. CDR3 sequence reads: CASSQAPLFSEKAIYNEQFF. CDR3 coding DNA: TGCGCCAGCAGCCAAGCGCCCTTATTCTCCGAAAAGGCGATATACAATGAGCAGTTCTTC.